The sequence of this T cell receptor beta chain was determined in a study of regulatory T cells in long-lasting Graves disease. Whole-study findings and limits: TRBV28, TRBJ1-2 and TRBJ2-5 were segments that persistent disease favored. Researchers reported studying only peripheral blood, not thyroid tissue. Patients with persistent Graves' had lower TCR diversity than newly diagnosed patients.

Trimming removed 2 bases from V and 1 base from J, with 12 bases in between. CDR3 length: 16 residues. Germline V gene data show CDR1 as SGHRS and CDR2 as YFSETQ. Time point in this sample: persistent/refractory GD, antithyroid drugs over 5 years with positive TRAb. Making the TCR library involved RNA that had been extracted from PBMCs. Patients met American Thyroid Association criteria for Graves' disease. For TCR beta, libraries came from iRepertoire HTBI primers and Arm-PCR of CDR3 regions. One entry per CDR3 protein results from TCRdb running MiXCR on the multiplex PCR reads. The repertoire holds 420,000 or so distinct CDR3 sequences, with roughly a quarter as singletons. About this clonotype itself: Its antigen remains unknown.

The clonotype comes from a female donor with Graves disease. This specimen consisted of peripheral blood mononuclear cells (PBMCs), obtained when the disease was refractory, from a patient treated with antithyroid drugs. This sequence joins TRBV5-1 and TRBJ1-4, with D maybe TRBD1 (5 bases). The CDR3 loop reads CASSFGRGQTNEKLFF. DNA for the CDR3: TGCGCCAGCAGCTTCGGAAGGGGCCAAACTAATGAAAAACTGTTTTTT.